The source of this T cell receptor beta chain is a study of T cells in Graves' hyperthyroidism and ophthalmopathy. Study-wide context: Once the initial diagnosis was made, peripheral blood was obtained before any treatment. Study findings and constraints: From stable hyperthyroidism, ophthalmopathy was separated by a 13 V-J model. The model identified upcoming ophthalmopathy a median around 6 months ahead of onset.

Hyperthyroidism patients were newly diagnosed, had disease duration under 2 months, and were aged 18 to 65 years. The ends were cut back, 4 bases at V and 7 bases at J, with 20 bases in the middle. CDR3 length: 16 residues. This clonotype was seen only a few times. Its antigen is still unknown. RNA transcripts were the template for amplifying TCR beta CDR3 regions. First-round RT-PCR of the TCR CDR3 relied on the HTBI primer set. Each CDR3 protein gets one entry after TCRdb re-called the multiplex PCR reads with MiXCR. Found here are some 760,000 distinct CDR3 sequences, approximately 15% of them singletons; the top ten hold about 9.4%.

This TCR derives from a woman between 18 and 29 years old with Graves' hyperthyroidism. This chain links TRBV12-3 or TRBV12-4 with TRBJ1-5, with D possibly matching TRBD1 (5 bases). Input material: blood. The CDR3 sequence is CASSSNGALAEQPQHF. In DNA form, the CDR3 reads TGTGCCAGCAGTTCGAATGGGGCTTTAGCCGAACAGCCCCAGCATTTT.